The clone carrying this T cell receptor (beta chain) was seen only once. Its antigen is unidentified. This sample was taken from a study of shared clonotypes between healthy human individuals. Authors' processing steps: ImmunoSEQ only sent back junction sequences with no quality scores, so filtering was done differently. The data were produced by immunoSEQ multiplex PCR, yet TCRdb's version contains in-frame clones alone and is incomplete. V, J and clone size reflect that table, while D and trimming were determined from the DNA. The sample lists 1,500,000 or so clones, approximately 98.5% occurring once. This CDR3 comprises 19 residues. V shed 1 base and J shed 6 bases, with 26 bases lying between them. CDR1 is SGHAT and CDR2 is FQNNGV in the germline V gene. Overall study results and limits: Rarefaction demonstrated incomplete sorted-subset sequencing despite large depth. The study generally estimated greater richness for naive than memory subsets.

Adult Caucasians living in Nashville, Tennessee made up all of the donors. The clonotype was recovered from a man aged 30 to 39 in good health. Material: naive CD4+ T cells sorted from blood. This sample's subset: CD45RA+ positively selected. V usage is TRBV11-2 and J usage is TRBJ2-3; possible D gene TRBD1, 5 bases. This CDR3 reads CASSLGGRDLSSLADTQYF. CDR3 nucleotides: TGTGCCAGCAGCTTAGGGGGCCGCGATTTGTCCTCCCTGGCGGATACGCAGTATTTT.